The 23 T cell receptor beta chains listed next were all sequenced from one sample in a study of blood T cell repertoires in COVID-19. Assay: immunoSEQ multiplex PCR; the TCRdb copy retains only in-frame clones and omits some. The sample lists about 350,000 clones, about 90% occurring once. The sequenced sample was peripheral blood. These TCRs come from a woman aged 18 to 35 who had recovered from COVID-19.

This clone was counted a single time. This sequence joins TRBV11-2 and TRBJ2-3, with unresolved D. CDR1 and CDR2 from the germline V gene are SGHAT and FQNNGV. This CDR3 spans 13 amino acids. Trimming took 1 base from V and 6 from J, leaving 8 bases between them. The CDR3 DNA reads TGTGCCAGCAGCTTAGTCCCGCGGGATACGCAGTATTTT. Its translation is CASSLVPRDTQYF.

The V gene is TRBV7-8, the J gene TRBJ1-1, with D perhaps matching TRBD1 (6 bases). Between the trimmed V and J ends, which lost 3 bases and 0 bases, there was a span of 11 bases. Germline V gives CDR1 SGHVS, CDR2 FQNEAQ. This CDR3 comprises 15 residues. CDR3 loop: CASSFGRGMNTEAFF. In nucleotides, the CDR3 is TGTGCCAGCAGCTTCGGCAGGGGCATGAACACTGAAGCTTTCTTT.

The gene calls are TRBV7-2 and TRBJ1-3, with D unclear. This CDR3 region has 14 residues. Germline assignment: CDR1 SGHTA and CDR2 FQGNSA. Trimming removed 6 bases at V and 0 bases at J, with 9 bases between. CDR3 sequence: CASREQNSGNTIYF. The CDR3 DNA is TGTGCCAGCAGAGAACAGAACTCTGGAAACACCATATATTTT.

The chain is built from TRBV25-1 and TRBJ2-2; no reliable D call. The CDR3 is 13 amino acids. CDR1 MGHDK and CDR2 SYGVNS come from the germline V gene. Trimming pared 3 bases from V and 6 bases from J, leaving 8 bases between. The CDR3 loop reads CASSDEAAGELFF. CDR3 nucleotide sequence: TGTGCCAGCAGTGATGAGGCTGCCGGGGAGCTGTTTTTT.

The chain has TRBV25-1 and TRBJ1-3; a possible D gene is TRBD1 (5 bases). Trimming took 8 bases from V and 0 from J, leaving 11 bases between them. The CDR3 consists of 14 residues. Germline CDR1 MGHDK, CDR2 SYGVNS. CDR3 in amino acids: CASADSRSGNTIYF. DNA of the CDR3: TGTGCCAGCGCAGACAGCCGCTCTGGAAACACCATATATTTT.

The gene calls are TRBV5-1 and TRBJ2-3; TRBD2 agrees at 8 bases. The CDR3 is made up of 18 amino acids. Germline-derived CDR1 and CDR2 are SGHRS and YFSETQ. Germline trimming cut 3 bases from V and 5 bases from J; bases unmatched to any gene: 17. The CDR3 region is CASSWGVSSGSSRDTQYF. The CDR3 nucleotides read TGCGCCAGCAGCTGGGGGGTTTCCAGCGGGAGTTCACGAGATACGCAGTATTTT.

The J gene is TRBJ2-6, the V gene TRBV7-2; a possible D gene is TRBD2 (5 bases). The germline V gene has CDR1 SGHTA and CDR2 FQGNSA. The CDR3 consists of 15 residues. Trimming removed 6 bases from V and 1 base from J, with 10 bases in between. The CDR3 sequence is CASSPGVSGANVLTF. As DNA, the CDR3 is TGTGCCAGCAGTCCCGGGGTATCTGGGGCCAACGTCCTGACTTTC.

The rearrangement joins TRBV6-2 or TRBV6-3 to TRBJ1-1, with D hard to call. Germline values: CDR1 MNHEY, CDR2 SVGEGT. The length of the CDR3 is 16 residues. Trimming took off 5 bases at V and 0 bases at J, with 16 bases between the two ends. The CDR3 nucleotides are TGTGCCAGCAGTAAGTACGGGGTTGGAATGAACACTGAAGCTTTCTTT. Protein sequence: CASSKYGVGMNTEAFF.

J is TRBJ2-3 and V is TRBV20-1; 7 bases map to TRBD2. The CDR3 length is 16 residues. Germline trimming cut 3 bases from V and 2 bases from J; bases unmatched to any gene: 11. In germline, CDR1 is DFQATT, CDR2 SNEGSKA (reference sequence). For the CDR3, the DNA is TGCAGTGCTAGTACTTCTCGCGGGAGTTCCACAGATACGCAGTATTTT. This codes for CSASTSRGSSTDTQYF.

The CDR3, as DNA: TGTGCCAGCAGTAAGACAGATTATAGCAATCAGCCCCAGCATTTT. As protein: CASSKTDYSNQPQHF. This chain joins TRBV6-5 and TRBJ1-5, with TRBD1 as a possible D gene (5 bases). The V end was cut by 5 bases, the J end by 0 bases, with 11 bases between. This CDR3 contains 15 residues. The germline V gene encodes CDR1 MNHEY and CDR2 SVGAGI.

The chain links TRBV30 to TRBJ2-5; 10 nucleotides agree with TRBD2. Trimming cost V 0 bases and J 7 bases; bases outside gene matches: 11. There are 16 residues in the CDR3. In germline, CDR1 is GTSNPN, CDR2 SVGIG (reference sequence). CDR3: CAWSVRGLAGVATQYF. The CDR3 DNA reads as TGTGCCTGGAGTGTACGTGGTCTAGCGGGAGTTGCGACCCAGTACTTC.

The J gene is TRBJ1-1, the V gene TRBV9, with a tentative D call TRBD1 (5 bases). V lost 3 bases and J lost 0, with 15 bases in between. The CDR3 is 16 amino acids. The V gene's germline CDR1 is SGDLS and CDR2 YYNGEE. For the CDR3, the DNA is TGTGCCAGCAGCGCGCCGGGGAGGGGTTTGAACACTGAAGCTTTCTTT. It codes for CASSAPGRGLNTEAFF.

V usage is TRBV5-4 and J usage is TRBJ2-1; maybe TRBD2 (6 bases). Trimming left V 2 bases short and J 1 base short, with 10 bases between. Germline V gene lookup returns CDR1 SGHNT and CDR2 YYREEE (reference sequence). CDR3 length: 15 residues. The DNA for the CDR3 is TGTGCCAGCAGCTTTTCCCGGGGGTCCTACAATGAGCAGTTCTTC. This translates into CASSFSRGSYNEQFF.

The chain links TRBV3-1 (or the pseudogene TRBV3-2) to TRBJ2-3; 12 nucleotides line up with TRBD2. With V trimmed by 2 bases and J by 6 bases, 3 bases remained unmatched. The CDR3 loop spans 15 amino acids. From germline, CDR1 is LGHDT and CDR2 YNNKEL (reference sequence). The CDR3 loop reads CASSQMGLAGDTQYF. CDR3 sequence (DNA): TGTGCCAGCAGCCAAATGGGACTAGCGGGCGATACGCAGTATTTT.

V usage is TRBV6-5 and J usage is TRBJ1-2; 8 bases are a match to TRBD1. V gave up 0 bases and J gave up 8 bases; unmatched junction bases: 8. CDR1 and CDR2 (germline): MNHEY, SVGAGI. The CDR3 has 15 amino acids. The CDR3 region is CASSYSWQGAHGYTF. The CDR3 DNA sequence: TGTGCCAGCAGTTACTCGTGGCAGGGGGCGCACGGCTACACCTTC.

J is TRBJ2-6 and V is TRBV5-4; 7 bases align to TRBD1. Germline V lookup: CDR1 SGHNT, CDR2 YYREEE (reference sequence). The V segment lost 4 bases and the J segment 1 base; nucleotides outside the gene matches: 8. This CDR3 has 17 residues. In DNA, the CDR3 is TGTGCCAGCAGCAGAGAGGGGGCGCAGTCTGGGGCCAACGTCCTGACTTTC. Translated, it gives CASSREGAQSGANVLTF.

This clone has a handful of counts. The chain joins TRBV14 to TRBJ2-1; 7 nucleotides match TRBD2. The CDR3 totals 17 residues. V lost 4 bases to trimming and J lost 2 bases; unmatched junction nucleotides: 11. Germline V gives CDR1 SGHDN, CDR2 FVKESK. This chain's CDR3 is CASSPGRSSGPYNEQFF. The CDR3, as DNA: TGTGCCAGCAGCCCTGGTCGCTCTAGCGGACCCTACAATGAGCAGTTCTTC.

In nucleotides, the CDR3 is TGTGCCAGCAGCCCCCGTTTCCAGGAAGAGACCCAGTACTTC. Protein sequence: CASSPRFQEETQYF. The chain couples TRBV7-2 to TRBJ2-5, with D hard to call. The CDR3 runs to 14 residues. Trimming left V 5 bases short and J 3 bases short, with 13 bases between. The germline gives CDR1 SGHTA, CDR2 FQGNSA.

The rearrangement links TRBV7-9 to TRBJ2-5; 11 bases map to TRBD2. J gave up 6 bases and V 0 bases, and 6 bases lay outside the gene matches. The germline gives CDR1 SEHNR, CDR2 FQNEAQ (reference sequence). CDR3 length equals 16 residues. The CDR3 sequence: CASSLATSGRGKTQYF. CDR3 sequence (DNA): TGTGCCAGCAGCTTAGCAACTAGCGGGAGAGGGAAGACCCAGTACTTC.

The V gene is TRBV11-3, the J gene TRBJ1-6, with 7 bases lining up with TRBD1. Unmatched junction bases numbered 8, after V lost 5 bases and J lost 7 bases. The CDR3 runs to 15 residues. In germline, CDR1 is SGHNT, CDR2 YENEEA. This CDR3 reads CASSPPGQANSPLHF. The CDR3 DNA follows: TGTGCCAGCAGCCCGCCTGGACAGGCCAATTCACCCCTCCACTTT. Full variable domain (rest looked up from reference TRBV11-3 and TRBJ1-6): EAGVVQSPRYKIIEKKQPVAFWCNPISGHNTLYWYLQNLGQGPELLIRYENEEAVDDSQLPKDRFSAERLKGVDSTLKIQPAELGDSAVYLCASSPPGQANSPLHFGNGTRLTVT.

DNA for the CDR3: TGTGCCACCAGTGACCCGGGGGTAGCGGACACAGATACGCAGTATTTT. This codes for CATSDPGVADTDTQYF. J is TRBJ2-3 and V is TRBV24-1; TRBD2 might be the D (6 bases). Trimming removed 4 bases at V and 2 bases at J, with 15 bases between. The CDR3 has 16 residues. Germline CDR1 KGHDR, CDR2 SFDVKD.

This clone was observed once. The rearrangement joins TRBV4-1 to TRBJ2-1, with 14 positions matching TRBD2. Losses at the gene ends were 4 bases for V and 8 bases for J; bases not matched to a gene: 7. In germline, CDR1 is MGHRA, CDR2 YSYEKL. The CDR3 consists of 16 residues. CDR3 bases: TGCGCCAGCAGCCTAAGGACTAGCGGGAGGATCGATGAGCAGTTCTTC. It codes for CASSLRTSGRIDEQFF.

This chain connects TRBV12-3 or TRBV12-4 to TRBJ1-5, with D unclear. The CDR3 spans 12 residues. The V end lost 6 bases, the J end lost 4 bases, and 7 bases lay between the germline ends. CDR3 in amino acids: CASSPVNQPQHF. CDR3 in DNA: TGTGCCAGCAGCCCTGTGAATCAGCCCCAGCATTTT.